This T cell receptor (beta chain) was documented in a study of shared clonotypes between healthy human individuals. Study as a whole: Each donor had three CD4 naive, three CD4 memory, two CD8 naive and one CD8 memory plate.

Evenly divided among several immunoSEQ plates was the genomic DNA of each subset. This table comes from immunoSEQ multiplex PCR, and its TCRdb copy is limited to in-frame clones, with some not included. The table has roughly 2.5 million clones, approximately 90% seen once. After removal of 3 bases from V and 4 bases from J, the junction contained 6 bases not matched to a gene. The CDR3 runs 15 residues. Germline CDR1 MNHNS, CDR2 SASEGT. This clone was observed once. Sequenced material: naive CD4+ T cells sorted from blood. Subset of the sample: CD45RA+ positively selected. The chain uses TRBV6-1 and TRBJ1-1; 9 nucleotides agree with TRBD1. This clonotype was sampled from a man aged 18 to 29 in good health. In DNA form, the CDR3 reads TGTGCCAGCAGTGACGCCGGGACAGGGAGCACTGAAGCTTTCTTT. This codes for CASSDAGTGSTEAFF.